This paragraph covers one TCR beta chain sequence. What it binds is unknown. This entry comes from a study of CD8 T cells in Susac syndrome. Findings of the study overall: The study acknowledged a relatively small number of individuals in its TCR sequencing and HLA analysis.

With random hexamers, 0.5 to 1 ug RNA was reverse transcribed. TCRdb re-analysed the immunoSEQ multiplex PCR reads in MiXCR, keeping a single row per CDR3 protein. The profile covers a few hundred thousand distinct CDR3 sequences, with 75% to 90% appearing a single time and approximately 0.12% taken by the ten largest. This TCR was recovered from a human donor with multiple sclerosis. Sequenced sample: CD8+ T cells from PBMCs.

The CDR3 region has the DNA TGTGCCATCAGTGAGTCGGGTGGACAAGAGACCCAGTACTTC. It encodes CAISESGGQETQYF. The rearrangement links TRBV10-3 to TRBJ2-5, with no clear D. The germline V gene has CDR1 ENHRY and CDR2 SYGVKD. The germline V and J ends were trimmed by 0 bases and 2 bases, with 7 bases remaining between them. This CDR3 spans 14 amino acids.